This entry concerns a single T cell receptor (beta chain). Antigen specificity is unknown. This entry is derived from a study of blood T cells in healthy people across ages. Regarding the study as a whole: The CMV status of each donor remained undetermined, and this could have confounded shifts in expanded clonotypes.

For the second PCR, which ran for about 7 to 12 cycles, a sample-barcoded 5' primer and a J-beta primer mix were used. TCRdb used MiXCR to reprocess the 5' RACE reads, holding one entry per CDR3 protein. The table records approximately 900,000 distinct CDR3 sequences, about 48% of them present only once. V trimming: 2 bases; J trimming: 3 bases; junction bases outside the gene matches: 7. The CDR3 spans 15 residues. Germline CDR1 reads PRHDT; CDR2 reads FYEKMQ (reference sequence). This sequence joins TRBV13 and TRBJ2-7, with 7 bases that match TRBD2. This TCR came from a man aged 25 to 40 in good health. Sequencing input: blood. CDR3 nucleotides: TGTGCCAGCAGCTTACTTGGACTAGACCTCTACGAGCAGTACTTC. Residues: CASSLLGLDLYEQYF.